Below, 3 T cell receptor beta chains from the same sample are listed, as sequenced in a study of spatial heterogeneity in lung cancer. Time point specified: sample taken at primary tumor resection. Unsorted tumor, nontumor lung tissue or cryopreserved PBMC supplied the whole RNA. Via MiXCR, TCRdb re-called the 5' RACE reads, giving one row per CDR3 protein. The table records 6,000 to 8,500 distinct CDR3 sequences, 5% to 6% of them present only once. The sequenced sample was normal lung tissue next to the tumor, obtained at surgery. The receptors come from a female donor with early-stage non-small cell lung cancer.

Ten or more counts support this clonotype. This rearrangement joins TRBV18 to TRBJ1-1; D possibly corresponds to TRBD1 (5 bases). This CDR3 spans 13 amino acids. The germline V gene has CDR1 KGHSH and CDR2 LQKENI. Trimming stripped 3 bases from V and 8 bases from J, with 13 bases between. CDR3 loop: CASSPGATAEAFF. CDR3 in DNA: TGTGCCAGCTCACCCGGGGCGACGGCGGAAGCTTTCTTT.

This clonotype is labeled medium-sized (0.01 to 0.1%). This sequence joins TRBV20-1 and TRBJ2-3, with 12 bases matching TRBD2. In germline, CDR1 is DFQATT, CDR2 SNEGSKA (reference sequence). After removal of 0 bases from V and 5 bases from J, the junction contained 6 bases not matched to a gene. The CDR3 is 16 amino acids. The chain's CDR3 is CSARDWLAGGGDTQYF. The CDR3 DNA reads as TGCAGTGCTAGAGATTGGCTAGCGGGAGGGGGAGATACGCAGTATTTT.

The CDR3 DNA reads TGTGCCAGCAGCCCTAAGGGACTAGCGGGAGCTGATACGCAGTATTTT. It codes for CASSPKGLAGADTQYF. This chain joins TRBV7-9 and TRBJ2-3, with 14 bases lining up with TRBD2. The V and J ends lost 5 bases and 6 bases, in that order; junction bases with no gene match: 7. CDR1 and CDR2 (germline): SEHNR, FQNEAQ (reference sequence). The CDR3 contains 16 residues.